The clone carrying this T cell receptor beta chain was seen repeatedly, ten times or more. Its antigen is currently unknown. The data stem from a study of response to subunit inactivated influenza vaccine. General study points: With each seasonal influenza vaccination, the authors suggested, few new T cells are recruited.

The germline V gene has CDR1 SGHRS and CDR2 YFSETQ. The ends lost 4 bases at V and 6 bases at J; junction bases unmatched: 14. There are 18 residues in the CDR3. TCRdb reprocessed the RT-PCR reads via MiXCR and lists one record per CDR3 protein. The table records a few hundred thousand distinct CDR3 sequences, 14% of them present only once. The sample was PBMCs from blood, taken about 13 days after vaccination. The chain links TRBV5-1 to TRBJ2-2; TRBD1 agrees at 11 bases. The sequence was obtained from a man aged 45-60 years who received an inactivated influenza vaccine. CDR3 sequence (DNA): TGCGCCAGCAGCCCAACCGAAAGGACAGGGGGCTTCGCCGGGGAGCTGTTTTTT. This sequence encodes CASSPTERTGGFAGELFF. The entire variable domain, with the rest obtained from reference TRBV5-1 and TRBJ2-2, is as follows: KAGVTQTPRYLIKTRGQQVTLSCSPISGHRSVSWYQQTPGQGLQFLFEYFSETQRNKGNFPGRFSGRQFSNSRSEMNVSTLELGDSALYLCASSPTERTGGFAGELFFGEGSRLTVL.